The present entry profiles one T cell receptor (beta chain) with its context. V lost 1 base and J 4 bases, leaving 8 bases between the germline ends. This CDR3 is 14 amino acids long. The germline gives CDR1 SGHTA, CDR2 FQGTGA. The data are from a study of blood T cell repertoires in COVID-19. Study summary: Acute and convalescent COVID-19 specimens originated in the United States, Italy and Spain. T cells, B-cell-depleted T cells, or PBMCs supplied cDNA or gDNA.

Original methodology: Nucleated cell counts were estimated from reference gene primer amplification. Sequencing used immunoSEQ multiplex PCR; TCRdb keeps in-frame clones, though not all of them. V and J calls and clone size are given by that table; D and trimming were obtained from the DNA. The top ten hold 10% to 15% of the sample, which has about 220,000 clones, more than 70% seen once. This chain joins TRBV7-3 and TRBJ1-3, with a possible D match to TRBD1 (6 bases). The specimen was peripheral blood. The receptor was derived from a human donor in a cohort sampled during active COVID-19. The DNA for the CDR3 is TGTGCCAGCAGCTTAAACAGGGCCGGAAACACCATATATTTT. It encodes CASSLNRAGNTIYF.